These T cell receptor beta chains were read from a single sample in a study of siplizumab effects on memory and regulatory T cells. Data came from immunoSEQ multiplex PCR; TCRdb stores just in-frame clones and leaves some out. Here the sample spans about 120,000 clones, over 85% being singletons. The sequencing input was non-Treg CD4+ T cells sorted from blood. The receptors originated from a human donor in good health. The CDR3 runs from the conserved cysteine through the conserved F or W. The order of the fields is V gene, J gene, clone size, D gene, CDR3 protein, CDR3 DNA. D genes are given only for firm matches. Not all rows give a size; the values are once, few, many and, for expanded clones, a class.

V: TRBV11-3; J: TRBJ1-3; size: .; D: .; CDR3: CASSRGGGNTIYF; DNA: TGTGCCAGCAGCCGAGGAGGGGGAAACACCATATATTTT
V: TRBV7-3; J: TRBJ2-1; size: .; D: TRBD2; CDR3: CASSPRTSGYHNEQFF; DNA: TGTGCCAGCAGCCCGCGAACTAGCGGGTACCACAATGAGCAGTTCTTC
V: TRBV6-1; J: TRBJ2-7; size: .; D: .; CDR3: CASSRTHREAYEQYF; DNA: TGTGCCAGCAGCCGCACACATCGGGAAGCCTACGAGCAGTACTTC
V: TRBV4-1; J: TRBJ2-2; size: .; D: TRBD1; CDR3: CASSQGQGVTGELFF; DNA: TGCGCCAGCAGCCAAGGACAGGGGGTCACCGGGGAGCTGTTTTTT
V: TRBV7-2; J: TRBJ1-6; size: .; D: TRBD1; CDR3: CASSSIGTAGSPLHF; DNA: TGTGCCAGCAGCTCGATCGGGACAGCGGGTTCACCCCTCCACTTT
V: TRBV6-4; J: TRBJ1-1; size: once; D: .; CDR3: CASREGSENTEAFF; DNA: TGTGCCAGCAGAGAGGGATCTGAGAACACTGAAGCTTTCTTT
V: TRBV4-1; J: TRBJ2-7; size: once; D: .; CDR3: CASSQDRRVRTVSYEQYF; DNA: TGCGCCAGCAGCCAAGATCGTAGGGTAAGGACGGTCTCCTACGAGCAGTACTTC
V: TRBV4-2; J: TRBJ2-3; size: .; D: TRBD2; CDR3: CASSHGLAGGWTSTDTQYF; DNA: TGTGCCAGCAGCCACGGACTAGCGGGGGGGTGGACTAGCACAGATACGCAGTATTTT
V: TRBV18; J: TRBJ1-5; size: .; D: TRBD1; CDR3: CASSPGQLEPQHF; DNA: TGTGCCAGCTCACCGGGACAGCTGGAGCCCCAGCATTTT
V: TRBV13; J: TRBJ1-2; size: .; D: .; CDR3: CASSLVGDGYTF; DNA: TGTGCCAGCAGCTTAGTGGGGGATGGCTACACCTTC
V: TRBV5-6; J: TRBJ1-3; size: .; D: .; CDR3: CASSFAGVSGNTIYF; DNA: TGTGCCAGCAGCTTTGCAGGGGTCTCTGGAAACACCATATATTTT
V: TRBV5-6; J: TRBJ1-2; size: .; D: .; CDR3: CASRITGNYGYTF; DNA: TGTGCCAGCAGGATTACAGGGAACTATGGCTACACCTTC
V: TRBV6-5; J: TRBJ2-1; size: .; D: .; CDR3: CASSYNYYNEQFF; DNA: TGTGCCAGCAGTTACAACTACTACAATGAGCAGTTCTTC
V: TRBV6-5; J: TRBJ1-6; size: .; D: TRBD1; CDR3: CASSGTGLGSPLHF; DNA: TGTGCCAGTAGTGGGACAGGGTTAGGGTCACCCCTCCACTTT
V: TRBV7-3; J: TRBJ2-1; size: .; D: TRBD2; CDR3: CASSASGGNNEQFF; DNA: TGTGCCAGCAGCGCTAGCGGGGGGAACAATGAGCAGTTCTTC
V: TRBV6-1; J: TRBJ2-3; size: .; D: TRBD1; CDR3: CASSDPTGSRYTQYF; DNA: TGTGCCAGCAGTGACCCGACAGGGTCCCGATATACGCAGTATTTT
V: TRBV7-6; J: TRBJ2-2; size: .; D: .; CDR3: CASSSPNRDFTGELFF; DNA: TGTGCCAGCAGCTCCCCGAACAGGGACTTCACCGGGGAGCTGTTTTTT
V: TRBV2; J: TRBJ2-7; size: .; D: .; CDR3: CASSEEAGSEQYF; DNA: TGTGCCAGCAGTGAAGAGGCGGGATCCGAGCAGTACTTC
V: TRBV2; J: TRBJ2-3; size: .; D: .; CDR3: CASRREGTDTQYF; DNA: TGTGCCAGCAGGAGGGAAGGAACAGATACGCAGTATTTT
V: TRBV7-2; J: TRBJ1-3; size: .; D: TRBD1; CDR3: CASSVTTGAGNTIYF; DNA: TGTGCCAGCAGCGTCACGACAGGGGCGGGAAACACCATATATTTT
V: TRBV7-9; J: TRBJ1-4; size: .; D: .; CDR3: CASSLGAGPNEKLFF; DNA: TGTGCCAGCAGCTTAGGCGCGGGACCGAATGAAAAACTGTTTTTT
V: TRBV4-3; J: TRBJ2-5; size: .; D: .; CDR3: CASSQVGLPGETQYF; DNA: TGCGCCAGCAGCCAAGTCGGACTCCCAGGGGAGACCCAGTACTTC
V: TRBV7-2; J: TRBJ2-3; size: .; D: .; CDR3: CASSLVGADTQYF; DNA: TGTGCCAGCAGCTTAGTTGGAGCAGATACGCAGTATTTT
V: TRBV7-9; J: TRBJ2-7; size: .; D: .; CDR3: CASSLATWDLYEQYF; DNA: TGTGCCAGCAGCTTAGCGACTTGGGACCTCTACGAGCAGTACTTC
V: TRBV5-1; J: TRBJ2-1; size: .; D: .; CDR3: CASSLSQEQFF; DNA: TGCGCCAGCAGCTTGAGCCAAGAGCAGTTCTTC
V: TRBV7-6; J: TRBJ1-2; size: .; D: .; CDR3: CASSFWGPTNYGYTF; DNA: TGTGCCAGCAGCTTTTGGGGCCCCACTAACTATGGCTACACCTTC
V: TRBV19; J: TRBJ2-7; size: .; D: .; CDR3: CASNTGGNSYEQYF; DNA: TGTGCCAGTAACACCGGGGGCAACTCCTACGAGCAGTACTTC
V: TRBV9; J: TRBJ2-1; size: .; D: .; CDR3: CASRKRDAHNEQFF; DNA: TGTGCCAGCAGGAAACGGGACGCACACAATGAGCAGTTCTTC
V: TRBV29-1; J: TRBJ1-1; size: .; D: .; CDR3: CSVERIGTEAFF; DNA: TGCAGCGTTGAAAGGATCGGCACTGAAGCTTTCTTT
V: TRBV18; J: TRBJ1-1; size: .; D: .; CDR3: CASSPGREYTEAFF; DNA: TGTGCCAGCTCACCCGGAAGAGAATACACTGAAGCTTTCTTT
V: TRBV19; J: TRBJ1-2; size: once; D: .; CDR3: CARQIPGNYGYTF; DNA: TGTGCCAGGCAAATACCGGGTAACTATGGCTACACCTTC
V: TRBV7-2; J: TRBJ1-1; size: .; D: .; CDR3: CASSHRSTEAFF; DNA: TGTGCCAGCAGCCATAGGAGCACTGAAGCTTTCTTT
V: TRBV7-9; J: TRBJ1-1; size: .; D: TRBD1; CDR3: CASSFTGTGATEAFF; DNA: TGTGCCAGCAGCTTCACCGGGACAGGGGCGACTGAAGCTTTCTTT
V: TRBV29-1; J: TRBJ2-5; size: .; D: .; CDR3: CSVAPGIGETQYF; DNA: TGCAGCGTTGCTCCAGGGATAGGAGAGACCCAGTACTTC
V: TRBV28; J: TRBJ1-1; size: .; D: .; CDR3: CASSLVRANTEAFF; DNA: TGTGCCAGCAGTTTAGTCAGGGCGAACACTGAAGCTTTCTTT
V: TRBV7-3; J: TRBJ2-2; size: .; D: TRBD2; CDR3: CASSLSAGGSTGELFF; DNA: TGTGCCAGCAGCTTAAGTGCGGGGGGATCGACCGGGGAGCTGTTTTTT
V: TRBV10-3; J: TRBJ2-4; size: .; D: TRBD2; CDR3: CAISPQTSGNKNIQYF; DNA: TGTGCCATCAGTCCTCAGACTAGCGGGAACAAAAACATTCAGTACTTC
V: TRBV5-1; J: TRBJ1-4; size: .; D: .; CDR3: CASSLVGTNEKLFF; DNA: TGCGCCAGCAGCTTGGTGGGTACTAATGAAAAACTGTTTTTT
V: TRBV9; J: TRBJ1-3; size: .; D: .; CDR3: CASSAERTAGNTIYF; DNA: TGTGCCAGCAGCGCCGAACGGACGGCTGGAAACACCATATATTTT
V: TRBV2; J: TRBJ2-5; size: .; D: TRBD2; CDR3: CASNELAGVETQYF; DNA: TGTGCCAGCAACGAACTAGCGGGGGTTGAGACCCAGTACTTC